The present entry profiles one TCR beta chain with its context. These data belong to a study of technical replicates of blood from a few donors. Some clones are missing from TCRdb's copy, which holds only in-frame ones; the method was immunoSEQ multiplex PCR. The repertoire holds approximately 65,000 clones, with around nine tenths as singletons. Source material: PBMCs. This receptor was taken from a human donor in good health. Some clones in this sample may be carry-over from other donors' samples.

CDR3: CASSVVSGLAVDTQYF. The CDR3 DNA follows: TGTGCCAGCAGCGTAGTCTCAGGACTAGCGGTTGATACGCAGTATTTT. The J gene is TRBJ2-3, the V gene TRBV9; 10 positions match TRBD2. The CDR3 spans 16 residues. Germline CDR1 is SGDLS and CDR2 is YYNGEE. The ends lost 0 bases at V and 6 bases at J; junction bases unmatched: 7. The complete variable domain, with remaining parts taken from reference TRBV9 and TRBJ2-3, reads DSGVTQTPKHLITATGQRVTLRCSPRSGDLSVYWYQQSLDQGLQFLIQYYNGEERAKGNILERFSAQQFPDLHSELNLSSLELGDSALYFCASSVVSGLAVDTQYFGPGTRLTVL.